This note documents a single T cell receptor (beta chain) sequence. This clone came up a few times. Which antigen it targets is not known. No quality values exist for individual bases; no much larger clone is one base distant. From the cysteine up to the phenylalanine, the CDR3 has a length of 15 residues. Here the CDR3 DNA is all that survives: 45 bases in frame from base 1. Compared with germline, V lacks 5 bases and J lacks 1 base; bases without a gene match: 3. Based on the germline V gene, the CDR1 and CDR2 sequences are MNHEY and SVGAGI. Libraries were built with the immunoSEQ multiplex PCR assay. The table comes from immuneACCESS by way of TCRdb, which keeps in-frame sequences with V and J called. Part of the clones is missing from these tables; in studies checked, under half for an unresolved V gene and the rest for unknown reasons. Recorded for this sample are tens of thousands of clones; about 84% of them occurred a single time. The top ten constitute around 7.6% of the sample.

The sample is drawn from a study of T cell changes during pregnancy in multiple sclerosis (dated by TCRdb to about 2019). About the study as a whole: In women with multiple sclerosis, the researchers looked at how the T cell repertoire shifted as pregnancy progressed.

In this chain, TRBV6-5 is recombined with TRBJ2-3, with 10 junctional bases fitting TRBD2. The clonotype comes from a female donor with multiple sclerosis, enrolled in a pregnancy study. The material was CD8+ T cells from peripheral blood mononuclear cells, obtained before pregnancy. CDR3 reads: CASSAGLAGTDTQYF. The nucleotide sequence is given as TGTGCCAGCAGTGCCGGACTAGCGGGCACAGATACGCAGTATTTT.